Here is one TCR beta chain with its context. Germline assignment: CDR1 MDHEN and CDR2 SYDVKM. The ends lost 6 bases at V and 8 bases at J; junction bases unmatched: 4. This CDR3 has 12 residues. The data originate from a study of blood T cell repertoires in COVID-19. Study-wide context: Collection of acute and convalescent COVID-19 samples took place in the United States, Italy and Spain.

In the original analysis: Estimated nucleated cell counts came from reference gene primer amplification. The data were produced by immunoSEQ multiplex PCR, yet TCRdb's version contains in-frame clones alone and is incomplete. The DNA was the basis for D and trimming; V, J and clone size are from that table. The sample has approximately 360,000 clones, roughly nine tenths seen once. Sequencing was performed on peripheral blood. This sequence originates from a man between 40 and 49 years old with acute or convalescent COVID-19. The chain carries TRBV28 and TRBJ1-2; 9 bases line up with TRBD1. The chain's CDR3 is CASSYGQGGYTF. The DNA for the CDR3 is TGTGCCAGCAGCTATGGACAGGGGGGCTACACCTTC.